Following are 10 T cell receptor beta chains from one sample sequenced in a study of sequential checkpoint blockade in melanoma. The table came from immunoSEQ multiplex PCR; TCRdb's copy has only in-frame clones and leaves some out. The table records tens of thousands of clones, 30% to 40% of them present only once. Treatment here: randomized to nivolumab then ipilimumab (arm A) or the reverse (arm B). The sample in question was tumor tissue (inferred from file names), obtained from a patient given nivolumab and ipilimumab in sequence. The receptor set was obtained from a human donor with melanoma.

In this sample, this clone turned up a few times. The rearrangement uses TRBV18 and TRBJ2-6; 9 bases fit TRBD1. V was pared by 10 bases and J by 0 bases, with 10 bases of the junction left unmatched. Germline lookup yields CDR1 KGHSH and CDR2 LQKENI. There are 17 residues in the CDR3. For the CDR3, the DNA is TGTGCCACCCAGCAGGGACAGGGCGTCTCTGGGGCCAACGTCCTGACTTTC. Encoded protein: CATQQGQGVSGANVLTF. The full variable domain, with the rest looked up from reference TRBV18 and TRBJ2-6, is NAGVMQNPRHLVRRRGQEARLRCSPMKGHSHVYWYRQLPEEGLKFMVYLQKENIIDESGMPKERFSAEFPKEGPSILRIQQVVRGDSAAYFCATQQGQGVSGANVLTFGAGSRLTVL.

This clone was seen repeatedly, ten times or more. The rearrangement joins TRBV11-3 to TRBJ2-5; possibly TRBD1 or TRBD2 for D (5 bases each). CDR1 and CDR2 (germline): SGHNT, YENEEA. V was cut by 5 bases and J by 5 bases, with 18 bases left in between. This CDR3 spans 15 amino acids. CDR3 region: CASSPGTVGVETQYF. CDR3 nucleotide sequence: TGTGCCAGCAGCCCCGGGACGGTGGGAGTGGAGACCCAGTACTTC.

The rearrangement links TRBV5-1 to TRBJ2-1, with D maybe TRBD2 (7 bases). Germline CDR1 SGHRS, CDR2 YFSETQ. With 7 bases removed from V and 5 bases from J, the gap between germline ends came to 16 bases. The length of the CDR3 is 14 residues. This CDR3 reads CASLAGALDNEQFF. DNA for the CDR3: TGCGCCAGCCTTGCGGGGGCACTGGACAATGAGCAGTTCTTC. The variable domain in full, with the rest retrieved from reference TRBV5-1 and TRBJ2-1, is KAGVTQTPRYLIKTRGQQVTLSCSPISGHRSVSWYQQTPGQGLQFLFEYFSETQRNKGNFPGRFSGRQFSNSRSEMNVSTLELGDSALYLCASLAGALDNEQFFGPGTRLTVL.

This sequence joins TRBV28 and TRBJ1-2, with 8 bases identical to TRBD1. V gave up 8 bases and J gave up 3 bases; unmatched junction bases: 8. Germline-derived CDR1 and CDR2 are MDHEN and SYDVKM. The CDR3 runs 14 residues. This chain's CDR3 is CASGLGQGYYGYTF. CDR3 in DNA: TGTGCCAGCGGCCTAGGACAGGGATACTATGGCTACACCTTC.

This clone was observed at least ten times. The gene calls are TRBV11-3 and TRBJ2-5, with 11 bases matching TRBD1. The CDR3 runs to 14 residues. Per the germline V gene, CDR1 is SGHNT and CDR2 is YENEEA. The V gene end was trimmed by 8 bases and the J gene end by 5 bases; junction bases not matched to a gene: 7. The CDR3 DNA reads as TGTGCCAGCGGGGACAGGGGGTTTCGGGAGACCCAGTACTTC. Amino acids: CASGDRGFRETQYF.

CDR3 amino acids: CSGQSSSYNEQFF. The CDR3 region has the DNA TGCAGCGGTCAGAGCAGCTCCTACAATGAGCAGTTCTTC. The V call is TRBV29-1, the J call TRBJ2-1, with D hard to call. CDR1 SQVTM and CDR2 ANQGSEA come from the germline V gene. The CDR3 extends over 13 amino acids. The V end lost 7 bases, the J end lost 0 bases, and 10 bases lay between the germline ends.

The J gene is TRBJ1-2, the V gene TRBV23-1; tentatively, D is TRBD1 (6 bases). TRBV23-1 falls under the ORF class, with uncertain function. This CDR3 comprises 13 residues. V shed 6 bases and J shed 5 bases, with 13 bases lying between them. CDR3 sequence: CASSLKQGYGYTF. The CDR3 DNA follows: TGCGCCAGCAGCTTGAAACAGGGATATGGCTACACCTTC.

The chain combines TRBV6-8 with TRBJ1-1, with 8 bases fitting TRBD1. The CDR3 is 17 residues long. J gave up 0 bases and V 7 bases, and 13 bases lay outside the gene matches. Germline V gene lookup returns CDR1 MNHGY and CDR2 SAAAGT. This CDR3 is CASTRDRRSIMNTEAFF. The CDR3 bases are TGTGCCAGCACCCGGGACAGGCGTTCCATCATGAACACTGAAGCTTTCTTT.

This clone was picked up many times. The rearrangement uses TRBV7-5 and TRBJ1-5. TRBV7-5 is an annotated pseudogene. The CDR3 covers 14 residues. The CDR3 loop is CASSLQHSNQPQHF. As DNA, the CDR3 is TGTGCCAGCAGCTTACAGCATAGCAATCAGCCCCAGCATTTT.

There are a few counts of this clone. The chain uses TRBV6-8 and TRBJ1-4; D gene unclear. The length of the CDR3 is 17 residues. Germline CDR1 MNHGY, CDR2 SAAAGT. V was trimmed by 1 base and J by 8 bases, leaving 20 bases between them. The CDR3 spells CASSYWPPPGKWEKLFF. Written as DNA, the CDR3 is TGTGCCAGCAGTTACTGGCCCCCACCGGGGAAGTGGGAAAAACTGTTTTTT.